This paragraph reports one T cell receptor beta chain. The target antigen is unknown. The data are from a study of cytomegalovirus exposure and HLA in healthy donors. Study-wide results and caveats: Sequences of the TCR beta chain were said to predict the HLA-A and HLA-B alleles of most subjects accurately. Later, an analysis found that common viral pathogens appeared to be linked with several of the most significant clusters.

A multiplex PCR was run with 60 Vbeta primers and 13 Jbeta primers. TCRdb's table, derived via immunoSEQ multiplex PCR, lists solely in-frame clones and lacks some. The top ten hold approximately 2% of the sample, which has under 200,000 clones, roughly 79% seen once. Germline CDR1 SGHNT, CDR2 YYREEE (reference sequence). With 4 bases clipped from V and 4 bases from J, the junction kept 3 bases outside the gene matches. The CDR3 length is 15 residues. Sequencing was done on a sample of PBMCs. The genes are TRBV5-4 and TRBJ2-7, with 15 positions matching TRBD2. This clonotype was sampled from a man younger than 45 in good health and CMV-seronegative. CDR3 loop: CASSGGLAGGYEQYF. CDR3 bases: TGTGCCAGCAGCGGGGGACTAGCGGGAGGTTACGAGCAGTACTTC.